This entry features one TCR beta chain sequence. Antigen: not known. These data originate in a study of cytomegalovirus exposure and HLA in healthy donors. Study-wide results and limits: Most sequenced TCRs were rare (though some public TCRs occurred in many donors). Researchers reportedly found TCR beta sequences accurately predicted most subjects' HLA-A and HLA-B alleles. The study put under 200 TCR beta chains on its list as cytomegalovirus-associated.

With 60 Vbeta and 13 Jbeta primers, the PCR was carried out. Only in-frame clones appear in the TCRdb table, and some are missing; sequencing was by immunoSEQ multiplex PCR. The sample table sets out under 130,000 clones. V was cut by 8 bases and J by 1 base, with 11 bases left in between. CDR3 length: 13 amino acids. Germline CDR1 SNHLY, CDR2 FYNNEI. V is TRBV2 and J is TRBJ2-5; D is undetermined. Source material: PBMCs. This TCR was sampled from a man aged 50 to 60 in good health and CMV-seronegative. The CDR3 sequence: CASSLQTQETQYF. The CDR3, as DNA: TGTGCCAGCTCCCTACAGACCCAAGAGACCCAGTACTTC. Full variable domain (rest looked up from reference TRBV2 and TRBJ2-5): EPEVTQTPSHQVTQMGQEVILRCVPISNHLYFYWYRQILGQKVEFLVSFYNNEISEKSEIFDDQFSVERPDGSNFTLKIRSTKLEDSAMYFCASSLQTQETQYFGPGTRLLVL.